Each of the 26 T cell receptor beta chains below was sequenced from the same sample in a study of cytomegalovirus exposure and HLA in healthy donors (TCRdb year 2017). Library preparation employed the immunoSEQ multiplex PCR assay. For the multiplex PCR, a mixture combining 60 forward primers for TCR Vbeta segments and 13 reverse primers for TCR Jbeta segments was used. TCRdb re-hosts the immuneACCESS table, in-frame sequences only. Its copies lack some clones; in the studies checked, an unresolved V gene accounts for under half of them, and the cause for the rest is not known. A total of 100,000 to 150,000 clones appear in this sample, around 67% of them only once. The biggest ten clones account for under 5.5% of the sample. The specimen was PBMCs. The receptor source for this set is a man aged 55 to 70 in good health and CMV-seropositive.

The chain employs TRBV14 and TRBJ1-4, with a possible D match to TRBD1 (5 bases). Between the trimmed V and J ends, which lost 7 bases and 7 bases, there was a span of 10 bases. Germline lookup yields CDR1 SGHDN and CDR2 FVKESK. This CDR3 is built from 12 residues. The CDR3 region has the DNA TGTGCCAGCAATCGGGGGTCTGAAAAACTGTTTTTT. It translates to CASNRGSEKLFF. The full variable domain, completed using reference TRBV14 and TRBJ1-4, is EAGVTQFPSHSVIEKGQTVTLRCDPISGHDNLYWYRRVMGKEIKFLLHFVKESKQDESGMPNNRFLAERTGGTYSTLKVQPAELEDSGVYFCASNRGSEKLFFGSGTQLSVL.

The DNA of the CDR3 is TGTGCCAGCAGAGCGGATCGGAACACCGGGGAGCTGTTTTTT. Translating it yields CASRADRNTGELFF. The chain carries TRBV6-4 and TRBJ2-2, with D tentatively TRBD2 (5 bases). The CDR3 is 14 amino acids. In germline, CDR1 is MRHNA, CDR2 SNTAGT. Trimming pared 6 bases from V and 1 base from J, leaving 9 bases between.

This rearrangement joins TRBV7-8 to TRBJ1-1; D not certain. The CDR3 is made up of 13 amino acids. Germline V gives CDR1 SGHVS, CDR2 FQNEAQ. V was pared by 2 bases and J by 0 bases, with 4 bases between. For the CDR3, the DNA is TGTGCCAGCAGCTTAAGCTTGAACACTGAAGCTTTCTTT. This gives the protein CASSLSLNTEAFF. The entire variable domain, with the rest obtained from reference TRBV7-8 and TRBJ1-1, is as follows: GAGVSQSPRYKVAKRGQDVALRCDPISGHVSLFWYQQALGQGPEFLTYFQNEAQLDKSGLPSDRFFAERPEGSVSTLKIQRTQQEDSAVYLCASSLSLNTEAFFGQGTRLTVV.

V and J are TRBV29-1 and TRBJ1-3; maybe TRBD1 (5 bases). V lost 3 bases to trimming and J lost 4 bases, with 10 bases between them. This CDR3 is built from 13 residues. Germline V gene sequence: CDR1 SQVTM, CDR2 ANQGSEA. DNA for the CDR3: TGCAGCGTTGATTCCCAGGGAGGAAACACCATATATTTT. This sequence encodes CSVDSQGGNTIYF.

The genes are TRBV5-1 and TRBJ2-3, with TRBD2 identical over 12 bases. Germline V gives CDR1 SGHRS, CDR2 YFSETQ. Trimming took 0 bases from V and 5 from J; bases not matched to a gene: 10. The CDR3 runs to 18 residues. The CDR3 DNA is TGCGCCAGCAGCTTGGCCACGGCTAGCGGGGGGGCGGGAGATACGCAGTATTTT. Translating gives CASSLATASGGAGDTQYF.

This clone was found a few times. The rearrangement uses TRBV5-4 and TRBJ1-1; D is possibly TRBD1 (6 bases). Germline V gives CDR1 SGHNT, CDR2 YYREEE (reference sequence). Between the trimmed V and J ends, which lost 2 bases and 1 base, there was a span of 9 bases. The length of the CDR3 is 14 residues. CDR3 sequence: CASSFTGQNTEAFF. The CDR3, as DNA: TGTGCCAGCAGCTTTACAGGGCAGAACACTGAAGCTTTCTTT.

The chain joins TRBV5-1 to TRBJ1-4, with D possibly TRBD1 on 5 matching bases. The length of the CDR3 is 15 residues. Per the germline V gene, CDR1 is SGHRS and CDR2 is YFSETQ. Deletions cut 0 bases from V and 3 bases from J, with 9 bases between. The CDR3, as DNA: TGCGCCAGCAGCTTGGCCGGGGGGTCTAATGAAAAACTGTTTTTT. Encoded protein: CASSLAGGSNEKLFF. Looking up the rest from reference TRBV5-1 and TRBJ1-4 gives the full variable domain: KAGVTQTPRYLIKTRGQQVTLSCSPISGHRSVSWYQQTPGQGLQFLFEYFSETQRNKGNFPGRFSGRQFSNSRSEMNVSTLELGDSALYLCASSLAGGSNEKLFFGSGTQLSVL.

This clone was counted only a few times. V is TRBV6-6 and J is TRBJ2-5; 9 bases align to TRBD2. The V gene end was trimmed by 6 bases and the J gene end by 4 bases; junction bases not matched to a gene: 12. CDR3 length equals 16 residues. Germline CDR1 is MNHNY and CDR2 is SVGAGI (reference sequence). The CDR3 here is CASSAGTSIMGETQYF. CDR3 DNA: TGTGCCAGCAGCGCCGGGACTAGCATAATGGGAGAGACCCAGTACTTC.

The chain is built from TRBV2 and TRBJ2-7, with D possibly TRBD2 on 5 matching bases. The CDR3 is 12 amino acids. The germline V gene encodes CDR1 SNHLY and CDR2 FYNNEI. V lost 4 bases and J 2 bases, leaving 6 bases between the germline ends. The CDR3 sequence is CASSVGTYEQYF. For the CDR3, the DNA is TGTGCCAGCAGTGTCGGGACCTACGAGCAGTACTTC. Supplemented by reference TRBV2 and TRBJ2-7, the full variable domain reads EPEVTQTPSHQVTQMGQEVILRCVPISNHLYFYWYRQILGQKVEFLVSFYNNEISEKSEIFDDQFSVERPDGSNFTLKIRSTKLEDSAMYFCASSVGTYEQYFGPGTRLTVT.

Comments on this clone: A read error may produce the germline difference seen at one junction end. The V and J genes are TRBV6-1 and TRBJ1-2; D is possibly TRBD1 (6 bases). CDR3 size: 12 residues. Germline CDR1 reads MNHNS; CDR2 reads SASEGT. CDR3 residues: CVSSVQQGGYTF. The CDR3 DNA reads as TGTGTCAGCAGTGTCCAACAGGGCGGCTACACCTTC.

The gene calls are TRBV11-1 and TRBJ1-6; D may be TRBD1 (5 bases). V dropped 1 base and J dropped 9 bases, with 7 bases sitting between them. The CDR3 covers 13 residues. Germline V gene data show CDR1 as SGHAT and CDR2 as FQDESV (reference sequence). This chain's CDR3 is CASSLVGASPLHF. The CDR3 DNA is TGTGCCAGCAGCTTAGTAGGGGCTTCACCCCTCCACTTT.

The sample holds one count of this clone. The V and J genes are TRBV10-3 and TRBJ1-1; possible D gene TRBD1, 5 bases. The CDR3 totals 14 residues. V was pared by 8 bases and J by 5 bases, with 18 bases between. From germline, CDR1 is ENHRY and CDR2 SYGVKD. CDR3 loop: CAISGTPTGTEAFF. DNA for the CDR3: TGTGCCATCTCGGGGACTCCAACGGGGACTGAAGCTTTCTTT.

The chain uses TRBV6-1 and TRBJ2-1, with 11 bases aligning to TRBD2. Trimming took 7 bases from V and 4 from J; bases not matched to a gene: 6. The CDR3 is 15 residues long. CDR1 MNHNS and CDR2 SASEGT come from the germline V gene. The CDR3 is CASTPGTSGYNEQFF. The CDR3 DNA follows: TGTGCCAGCACTCCCGGGACTAGCGGATACAATGAGCAGTTCTTC.

The J gene is TRBJ1-5, the V gene TRBV2; tentatively, D is TRBD1 (5 bases). The CDR3 loop spans 13 amino acids. The V gene's germline CDR1 is SNHLY and CDR2 FYNNEI. V was cut by 4 bases and J by 5 bases, with 9 bases left in between. For the CDR3, the DNA is TGTGCCAGCAGTGGGACATTATATCAGCCCCAGCATTTT. Translated: CASSGTLYQPQHF.

The V call is TRBV4-1, the J call TRBJ2-1; TRBD2 is a possible D gene (5 bases). The germline gives CDR1 MGHRA, CDR2 YSYEKL. The CDR3 sequence is 16 residues long. Trimming took off 3 bases at V and 4 bases at J, with 16 bases between the two ends. The CDR3 DNA reads TGCGCCAGCAGCCACCCGGCGGGCAGAGGGTACAATGAGCAGTTCTTC. It specifies CASSHPAGRGYNEQFF.

J is TRBJ1-4 and V is TRBV6-4; TRBD1 might be the D (6 bases). The CDR3 has 13 residues. With 6 bases removed from V and 6 bases from J, the gap between germline ends came to 11 bases. CDR1 is MRHNA, CDR2 SNTAGT, per germline. CDR3 sequence (DNA): TGTGCCAGCAGCAGGGGAAAGGATGAAAAACTGTTTTTT. It is translated as CASSRGKDEKLFF.

This clone showed up just a few times. This chain connects TRBV9 to TRBJ2-5, with TRBD2 matching 11 bases. The J call could be wrong; TRBJ2-7 is a better fit for the DNA end. The germline V gene has CDR1 SGDLS and CDR2 YYNGEE. The CDR3 covers 15 residues. The CDR3 nucleotides read TGTGCCAGCAGCGTAGTACTAGCGGGGGCCTACGAGCAGTACTTC. Its protein is CASSVVLAGAYEQYF.

As DNA, the CDR3 is TGTGCCAGCAGCTCCCACGGGACAGGGTCCTACGAGCAGTACTTC. It codes for CASSSHGTGSYEQYF. The chain employs TRBV13 and TRBJ2-7; 9 bases are a match to TRBD1. CDR1 is PRHDT and CDR2 is FYEKMQ in the germline V gene (reference sequence). The CDR3 is 15 amino acids. V was clipped by 4 bases and J by 1 base; unmatched bases: 5.

The V gene is TRBV7-8, the J gene TRBJ2-7; possible D gene TRBD2, 6 bases. The V gene's germline CDR1 is SGHVS and CDR2 FQNEAQ. The CDR3 runs 17 residues. V was clipped by 5 bases and J by 2 bases, with 22 bases between them. CDR3 bases: TGTGCCAGCAGCACTCGCGGCCGGGGGAGTAGGCCCTACGAGCAGTACTTC. The encoded protein is CASSTRGRGSRPYEQYF.

The count of this clone is one. V is TRBV5-1 and J is TRBJ2-2, with a possible D match to TRBD1 (5 bases). There are 13 residues in the CDR3. Germline V lookup: CDR1 SGHRS, CDR2 YFSETQ. Trimming took 4 bases from V and 5 from J, leaving 9 bases between them. CDR3 loop: CASSQDRTGELFF. In DNA form, the CDR3 reads TGCGCCAGCAGCCAAGACAGAACCGGGGAGCTGTTTTTT.

V is TRBV28 and J is TRBJ1-2; 8 positions match TRBD1. Germline V lookup: CDR1 MDHEN, CDR2 SYDVKM. The CDR3 loop spans 14 amino acids. The ends lost 4 bases at V and 8 bases at J; junction bases unmatched: 9. In DNA, the CDR3 is TGTGCCAGCAGTTCTCTCCGGACAGGGTCCGGCTACACCTTC. Translated: CASSSLRTGSGYTF.

This clone has a single count. DNA of the CDR3: TGTGCCAGCAGCGAACAGGGGGCAGTCGGTAATTCACCCCTCCACTTT. Its translation is CASSEQGAVGNSPLHF. This rearrangement joins TRBV6-1 to TRBJ1-6; 9 bases are a match to TRBD1. Trimming cost V 6 bases and J 6 bases; bases outside gene matches: 9. Germline V CDR1 and CDR2: MNHNS, SASEGT. The CDR3 extends over 16 amino acids.

The chain recombines TRBV7-9 with TRBJ2-3; 10 bases agree with TRBD1. Germline CDR1 SEHNR, CDR2 FQNEAQ (reference sequence). Trimming at V came to 10 bases and at J to 5 bases, leaving 12 bases not matched to a gene. CDR3 length: 15 amino acids. The CDR3 is CATQPGQGSGDTQYF. In DNA form, the CDR3 reads TGTGCCACGCAACCGGGACAGGGGTCAGGAGATACGCAGTATTTT. Together with reference TRBV7-9 and TRBJ2-3, the CDR3 gives the full variable domain: DTGVSQNPRHKITKRGQNVTFRCDPISEHNRLYWYRQTLGQGPEFLTYFQNEAQLEKSRLLSDRFSAERPKGSFSTLEIQRTEQGDSAMYLCATQPGQGSGDTQYFGPGTRLTVL.

The CDR3 sequence: CASSGLGQGKETQYF. In nucleotides, the CDR3 is TGTGCCAGCAGTGGCTTAGGACAGGGCAAAGAGACCCAGTACTTC. The rearrangement links TRBV2 to TRBJ2-5; 8 bases match TRBD1. Germline loops: CDR1 SNHLY, CDR2 FYNNEI. The length of the CDR3 is 15 residues. The ends lost 4 bases at V and 3 bases at J; junction bases unmatched: 7. Drawing the rest from reference TRBV2 and TRBJ2-5, the complete variable domain is EPEVTQTPSHQVTQMGQEVILRCVPISNHLYFYWYRQILGQKVEFLVSFYNNEISEKSEIFDDQFSVERPDGSNFTLKIRSTKLEDSAMYFCASSGLGQGKETQYFGPGTRLLVL.

The rearrangement uses TRBV7-3 and TRBJ1-1; 9 bases are shared with TRBD1. Losses at the gene ends were 4 bases for V and 7 bases for J; bases not matched to a gene: 4. Germline CDR1 and CDR2: SGHTA and FQGTGA. The CDR3 runs 13 residues. This CDR3 reads CASSSQGASEAFF. As DNA, the CDR3 is TGTGCCAGCAGCTCACAGGGGGCGAGTGAAGCTTTCTTT.

This clone has a single count. The V gene is TRBV28, the J gene TRBJ2-7; 9 nucleotides match TRBD2. V lost 3 bases and J lost 6; bases outside the gene matches: 12. The length of the CDR3 is 16 residues. Germline V gives CDR1 MDHEN, CDR2 SYDVKM. The CDR3 DNA reads as TGTGCCAGCAGTTTCTCTAGCGGGGCCTGGGGTCGCGAGCAGTACTTC. It translates to CASSFSSGAWGREQYF. The full variable domain, rest sourced from reference TRBV28 and TRBJ2-7, is DVKVTQSSRYLVKRTGEKVFLECVQDMDHENMFWYRQDPGLGLRLIYFSYDVKMKEKGDIPEGYSVSREKKERFSLILESASTNQTSMYLCASSFSSGAWGREQYFGPGTRLTVT.